This paragraph covers one TCR beta chain sequence. Its cognate antigen is unknown. The sample is drawn from a study of CD8 T cells in ankylosing spondylitis. Findings of the study overall: Clones that were linked to disease were CD8+ and were relatively rare in peripheral blood. Reported data indicate significant enrichment of disease-linked clones within matched ankylosing spondylitis synovial fluid. Seemingly characteristic of ankylosing spondylitis blood was a TCR beta motif consisting of about 8 highly homologous variants.

TCRdb redid the calling of the 5' RACE reads with MiXCR, one entry per CDR3 protein. The sample shows about 160,000 distinct CDR3 sequences, 40% to 50% of them seen only once. The CDR3 loop spans 16 amino acids. V was pared by 3 bases and J by 7 bases, with 25 bases between. Germline V lookup: CDR1 DFQATT, CDR2 SNEGSKA (reference sequence). The origin of this receptor is a male donor with ankylosing spondylitis. The specimen sequenced was synovial fluid, either unsorted or a sorted T cell fraction (not recorded which). This chain connects TRBV20-1 to TRBJ2-7, with D perhaps matching TRBD1 (6 bases). CDR3 nucleotides: TGCAGTGCTAGGGACGAAGACAGGTCCCAGTATTGGGAGCAGTACTTC. It is translated as CSARDEDRSQYWEQYF.